The rows below give T cell receptor beta chains drawn from one sample of a study of shared clonotypes between healthy human individuals. Data came from immunoSEQ multiplex PCR; TCRdb stores just in-frame clones and leaves some out. The sample records roughly 1,800,000 clones, approximately 94% being singletons. The sample consisted of naive CD8+ T cells sorted from blood. Receptors were obtained from a man younger than 35 in good health. Each CDR3 is given with its conserved first and last residue. Not all rows give a size; the values are once, few, many and, for expanded clones, a class.

j_call | clone_size | v_call | cdr3_aa
TRBJ2-7 | once | TRBV27 | CASSPGKPYEQYF
TRBJ2-7 | - | TRBV27 | CASSFSGRPLTYEQYF
TRBJ2-7 | - | TRBV28 | CASSLWDRGRGPPYEQYF
TRBJ2-7 | - | TRBV7-9 | CASSLSTSGSEQYF
TRBJ1-2 | - | TRBV2 | CASSLGQELPSDGYTF
TRBJ1-4 | - | TRBV27 | CASSLPGINEKLFF
TRBJ2-2 | - | TRBV28 | CAIGDRTSNTGELFF
TRBJ2-7 | - | TRBV10-3 | CAISMGQNYEQYF
TRBJ2-1 | - | TRBV2 | CATKGLAVYNEQFF
TRBJ2-7 | - | TRBV7-9 | CASSPPSSSYEQYF
TRBJ2-1 | - | TRBV29-1 | CSVERLDGNNEQFF
TRBJ2-7 | - | TRBV5-6 | CASSSSTYEQYF
TRBJ2-7 | - | TRBV7-9 | CATERTETYEQYF
TRBJ2-7 | - | TRBV21-1 | CASSFAPGLKLVEQYF
TRBJ1-5 | - | TRBV19 | CASSTTGGQHSNQPQHF
TRBJ2-1 | - | TRBV19 | CASSHGLNNEQFF
TRBJ1-3 | - | TRBV13 | CASSLGGFGGNTIYF
TRBJ2-7 | few | TRBV30 | CAWSGTGGASEQYF
TRBJ2-7 | - | TRBV25-1 | CASSDSGTGGSYEQYF
TRBJ2-3 | - | TRBV18 | CASGGGPQDTQYF
TRBJ1-1 | - | TRBV7-7 | CASSLVYNSEAFF
TRBJ2-2 | - | TRBV10-3 | CAISESERTRGKPGLFF
TRBJ2-1 | - | TRBV30 | CAWSVDAGGGVEQFF
TRBJ2-7 | - | TRBV2 | CASRSGGLYEQYF
TRBJ1-6 | - | TRBV2 | CASSTPPGRDNSPLHF
TRBJ1-4 | - | TRBV15 | CATSRGNGEKLFF
TRBJ2-3 | once | TRBV27 | CASSLSDDDASTDTQYF
TRBJ2-7 | - | TRBV29-1 | CSVIGLGPTTYEQYF
TRBJ2-1 | once | TRBV9 | CASSGISGISYNEQFF
TRBJ2-3 | - | TRBV6-1 | CASSDGTEDTQYF
TRBJ2-7 | once | TRBV10-1 | CASRGRDRGYEQYF
TRBJ2-7 | - | TRBV6-1 | CASSVERPRNEQYF
TRBJ2-1 | - | TRBV5-6 | CASSSLAGGHIYNEQFF
TRBJ2-5 | - | TRBV4-1 | CASSQDRAGYGETQYF
TRBJ1-2 | - | TRBV29-1 | CSARDGLYGYTF
TRBJ1-2 | few | TRBV6-1 | CASSGLGQGPYYGYTF
TRBJ2-7 | - | TRBV19 | CASQTRDGSYEQYF
TRBJ2-7 | - | TRBV9 | CASSVSPGRTYEQYF
TRBJ1-2 | - | TRBV19 | CASRGGLASYTF
TRBJ2-4 | - | TRBV6-1 | CASSEYRRAKNIQYF
TRBJ2-5 | - | TRBV6-6 | CASSYGREIMETQYF
TRBJ2-7 | - | TRBV7-9 | CASSLAGTTYEQYF
TRBJ1-4 | - | TRBV6-1 | CASSEGYEKLFF
TRBJ2-7 | - | TRBV5-1 | CASSLRGLDYEQYF
TRBJ2-1 | - | TRBV4-3 | CASSQVLAGSNEQFF
TRBJ2-1 | - | TRBV2 | CASSEPSIPEQFF
TRBJ1-1 | - | TRBV5-1 | CASSLAANTEAFF
TRBJ2-7 | once | TRBV5-1 | CASSLRSGSYEQYF
TRBJ2-7 | - | TRBV4-3 | CASSPGLAGSYEQYF
TRBJ1-2 | - | TRBV6-5 | CASSPLPQEDYGYTF
TRBJ1-1 | - | TRBV27 | CASSLYGGIVRNTEAFF
TRBJ2-7 | - | TRBV27 | CASSLSASVYSYEQYF
TRBJ2-7 | - | TRBV11-2 | CASSSGTVYYEQYF
TRBJ2-7 | - | TRBV27 | CASSLGTVYEQYF
TRBJ1-1 | few | TRBV15 | CATSTMNTEAFF